A single sample is the source of the 17 T cell receptor beta chains below, sequenced in a study of T cell clonotyping in hematopoietic cell transplantation (dated by TCRdb to the early 2020s). Library construction relied on the immunoSEQ multiplex PCR assay. Imported from immuneACCESS, the table was reduced by TCRdb to in-frame sequences with V and J called. These copies leave out some clones; in studies compared against another copy, an unresolved V gene accounts for under half, and the cause of the remainder is not known. For this sample the table gives 10,000 to 15,000 clones, of which 85% to 90% were detected only once. The leading ten clones occupy 3.9% of the sample. Source material: peripheral blood mononuclear cells. Receptors were obtained from a human donor who either received an allogeneic hematopoietic cell transplant for a myeloid malignancy or was a related donor (not recorded which). Some clones in this sample may be carry-over from other donors' samples.

This clone was found a few times. The gene calls are TRBV13 and TRBJ1-2; D is perhaps TRBD1 (6 bases). CDR3 length: 15 residues. Germline CDR1 PRHDT, CDR2 FYEKMQ (reference sequence). V lost 6 bases and J 1 base, leaving 15 bases between the germline ends. This CDR3 is CASRKWGRDNYGYTF. The CDR3 nucleotides are TGTGCCAGCAGAAAGTGGGGGCGCGATAACTATGGCTACACCTTC.

This chain uses TRBV7-9 with TRBJ1-5; D gene unclear. The CDR3 contains 12 residues. V dropped 6 bases and J dropped 5 bases, with 8 bases sitting between them. Germline V gene sequence: CDR1 SEHNR, CDR2 FQNEAQ (reference sequence). The CDR3 DNA is TGTGCCAGCAGTACCGGGGATCAGCCCCAGCATTTT. This translates into CASSTGDQPQHF.

The rearrangement links TRBV11-2 to TRBJ1-2, with 9 bases identical to TRBD1. Germline V CDR1 and CDR2: SGHAT, FQNNGV. V gave up 4 bases and J gave up 4 bases; unmatched junction bases: 4. The CDR3 consists of 14 residues. The DNA of the CDR3 is TGTGCCAGCAGCTCAGGGACAGGGACCTATGGCTACACCTTC. This gives the protein CASSSGTGTYGYTF.

V is TRBV9 and J is TRBJ2-1; D is perhaps TRBD1 (6 bases). CDR1 is SGDLS, CDR2 YYNGEE, per germline. V was clipped by 4 bases and J by 9 bases, with 17 bases between them. This CDR3 spans 14 amino acids. The CDR3 DNA is TGTGCCAGCAGCCTGCGACAGGCTAATAGTGAGCAGTTCTTC. Its protein is CASSLRQANSEQFF. Based on the CDR3 plus reference TRBV9 and TRBJ2-1, the full variable domain is DSGVTQTPKHLITATGQRVTLRCSPRSGDLSVYWYQQSLDQGLQFLIQYYNGEERAKGNILERFSAQQFPDLHSELNLSSLELGDSALYFCASSLRQANSEQFFGPGTRLTVL.

V and J are TRBV5-6 and TRBJ2-4, with a weak D call TRBD1 (5 bases). Per the germline V gene, CDR1 is SGHDT and CDR2 is YYEEEE. Trimming left V 7 bases short and J 2 bases short, with 22 bases between. This CDR3 has 17 residues. CDR3 sequence: CASQDRIRQLTKNIQYF. The CDR3 DNA reads TGTGCCAGCCAAGACCGAATTCGACAGCTTACCAAAAACATTCAGTACTTC. Looking up the rest from reference TRBV5-6 and TRBJ2-4 gives the full variable domain: DAGVTQSPTHLIKTRGQQVTLRCSPKSGHDTVSWYQQALGQGPQFIFQYYEEEERQRGNFPDRFSGHQFPNYSSELNVNALLLGDSALYLCASQDRIRQLTKNIQYFGAGTRLSVL.

The V gene is TRBV11-2, the J gene TRBJ1-1; a possible D gene is TRBD1 (6 bases). The ends were cut back, 1 base at V and 5 bases at J, with 14 bases in the middle. This CDR3 contains 15 residues. Germline CDR1 and CDR2: SGHAT and FQNNGV. Written as DNA, the CDR3 is TGTGCCAGCAGCTTAGGGTTTGGGGGCAGGACTGAAGCTTTCTTT. It encodes CASSLGFGGRTEAFF.

The chain has TRBV6-5 and TRBJ1-4, with 9 bases identical to TRBD1. Trimming at V came to 6 bases and at J to 7 bases, leaving 9 bases not matched to a gene. The CDR3 runs 15 residues. Germline V gives CDR1 MNHEY, CDR2 SVGAGI. The CDR3 protein is CASRRTRTGVEKLFF. CDR3 DNA sequence: TGTGCCAGCAGACGAACGAGGACAGGGGTTGAAAAACTGTTTTTT.

The V and J genes are TRBV7-2 and TRBJ1-4; 7 nucleotides align to TRBD1. The CDR3 has 13 residues. The germline CDR1 and CDR2 sequences are SGHTA and FQGNSA. V was clipped by 3 bases and J by 8 bases; unmatched bases: 3. The CDR3: CASSFSRGEKLFF. In DNA form, the CDR3 reads TGTGCCAGCAGCTTTTCCAGGGGGGAAAAACTGTTTTTT.

The V gene is TRBV7-8, the J gene TRBJ2-7, with TRBD1 identical over 8 bases. The V gene's germline CDR1 is SGHVS and CDR2 FQNEAQ. Trimming took 1 base from V and 2 from J; bases not matched to a gene: 4. CDR3 length equals 15 residues. CDR3 amino acids: CASSLGRTGPYEQYF. The CDR3, as DNA: TGTGCCAGCAGCTTAGGTAGGACAGGGCCCTACGAGCAGTACTTC. Using reference TRBV7-8 and TRBJ2-7 for the parts outside the CDR3, the full variable domain is GAGVSQSPRYKVAKRGQDVALRCDPISGHVSLFWYQQALGQGPEFLTYFQNEAQLDKSGLPSDRFFAERPEGSVSTLKIQRTQQEDSAVYLCASSLGRTGPYEQYFGPGTRLTVT.

This clone was seen a single time. The chain has TRBV2 and TRBJ1-2; 11 bases are a match to TRBD1. J lost 6 bases, V lost 8 bases, and 5 bases had no gene match. The CDR3 has 13 residues. Germline CDR1 reads SNHLY; CDR2 reads FYNNEI. CDR3 residues: CASSGTGGDGYTF. The CDR3 DNA is TGTGCCAGCTCCGGGACAGGGGGTGATGGCTACACCTTC.

The chain carries TRBV2 and TRBJ2-3; 11 positions agree with TRBD2. V lost 4 bases, J lost 2 bases, and 8 bases stayed unmatched. The germline V gene encodes CDR1 SNHLY and CDR2 FYNNEI. The CDR3 spans 17 residues. CDR3 nucleotide sequence: TGTGCCAGCAGTGTAAGGGGACTAGCGGAGCACACAGATACGCAGTATTTT. It encodes CASSVRGLAEHTDTQYF.

CDR3: CASSFVEPGYGYTF. The DNA of the CDR3 is TGTGCCAGCAGCTTTGTGGAGCCGGGCTATGGCTACACCTTC. This chain links TRBV7-2 with TRBJ1-2; D gene uncertain. Germline V gene sequence: CDR1 SGHTA, CDR2 FQGNSA. This CDR3 is built from 14 residues. V dropped 3 bases and J dropped 4 bases, with 12 bases sitting between them.

Only one count was recorded for this clone. The chain is built from TRBV5-1 and TRBJ1-5; no clear D gene. Deletions cut 10 bases from V and 9 bases from J, with 20 bases between. CDR1 is SGHRS, CDR2 YFSETQ, per germline. The CDR3 is 13 amino acids. The CDR3 coding sequence is TGCGCCGTCAAGGGTAGGGTCTCTGGGCCCCAGCATTTT. Encoded protein: CAVKGRVSGPQHF.

This clone was observed a handful of times. The chain links TRBV7-9 to TRBJ1-2, with D tentatively TRBD1 (6 bases). Trimming removed 5 bases from V and 13 bases from J, with 14 bases in between. The length of the CDR3 is 11 residues. Germline-derived CDR1 and CDR2 are SEHNR and FQNEAQ (reference sequence). The CDR3 DNA follows: TGTGCCAGCAGCCCGGGGACATCGGGCACCTTC. Amino acid sequence: CASSPGTSGTF.

The rearrangement links TRBV5-4 to TRBJ2-7; 7 nucleotides match TRBD1. The CDR3 loop spans 14 amino acids. Germline lookup yields CDR1 SGHNT and CDR2 YYREEE (reference sequence). The V and J ends lost 1 base and 4 bases, in that order; junction bases with no gene match: 5. CDR3 amino acids: CASSLPGQYYEQYF. CDR3 bases: TGTGCCAGCAGCTTGCCGGGACAGTATTACGAGCAGTACTTC.

This rearrangement joins TRBV4-1 to TRBJ2-7, with D perhaps TRBD2 (5 bases). V lost 3 bases to trimming and J lost 2 bases, with 14 bases between them. CDR1 is MGHRA, CDR2 YSYEKL, per germline. This CDR3 region has 15 residues. CDR3 sequence: CASSHYGDRAYEQYF. The DNA for the CDR3 is TGCGCCAGCAGCCATTACGGGGATAGGGCCTACGAGCAGTACTTC.

The CDR3 DNA reads as TGTGCCAGCAGCCAAGACGGACTAAGAGGGCCAGAGACCCAGTACTTC. It yields the protein CASSQDGLRGPETQYF. The rearrangement links TRBV4-2 to TRBJ2-5; weak D call: TRBD2 (6 bases). Germline V gives CDR1 LGHNA, CDR2 YNFKEQ. Trimming shortened V by 0 bases and J by 4 bases, and 15 bases separated the two germline ends. This CDR3 is 16 amino acids long.